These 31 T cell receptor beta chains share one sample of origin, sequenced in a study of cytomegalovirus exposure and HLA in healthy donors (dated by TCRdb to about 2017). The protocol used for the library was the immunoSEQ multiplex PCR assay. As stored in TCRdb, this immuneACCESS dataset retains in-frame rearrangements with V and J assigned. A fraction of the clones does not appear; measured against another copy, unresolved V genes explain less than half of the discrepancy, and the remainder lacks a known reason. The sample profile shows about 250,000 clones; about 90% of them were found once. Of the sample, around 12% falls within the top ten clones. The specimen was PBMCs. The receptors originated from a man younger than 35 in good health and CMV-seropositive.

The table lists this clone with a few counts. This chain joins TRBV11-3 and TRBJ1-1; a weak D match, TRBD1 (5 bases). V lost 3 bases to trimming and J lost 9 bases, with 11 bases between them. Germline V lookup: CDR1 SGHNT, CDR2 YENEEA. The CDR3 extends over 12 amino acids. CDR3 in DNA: TGTGCCAGCAGCTTGGCGTCGGGACAAGCTTTCTTT. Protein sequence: CASSLASGQAFF.

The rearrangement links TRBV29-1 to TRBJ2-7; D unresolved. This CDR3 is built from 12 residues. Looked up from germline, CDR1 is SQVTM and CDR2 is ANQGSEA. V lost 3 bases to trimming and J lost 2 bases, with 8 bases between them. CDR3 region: CSVEADTYEQYF. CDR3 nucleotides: TGCAGCGTTGAGGCAGATACCTACGAGCAGTACTTC.

The CDR3 region has the DNA TGTGCCAGTAGTATAGGAAGGCGGCTTACCTACGAGCAGTACTTC. Translation: CASSIGRRLTYEQYF. This chain connects TRBV19 to TRBJ2-7, with D unclear. In germline, CDR1 is LNHDA, CDR2 SQIVND (reference sequence). This CDR3 region has 15 residues. Deletions cut 1 base from V and 2 bases from J, with 12 bases between.

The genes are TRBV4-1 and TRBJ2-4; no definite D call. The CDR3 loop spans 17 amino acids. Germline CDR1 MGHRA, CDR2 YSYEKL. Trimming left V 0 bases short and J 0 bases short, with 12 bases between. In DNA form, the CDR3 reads TGCGCCAGCAGCCAAGATAACACCTACCTAGCCAAAAACATTCAGTACTTC. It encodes CASSQDNTYLAKNIQYF.

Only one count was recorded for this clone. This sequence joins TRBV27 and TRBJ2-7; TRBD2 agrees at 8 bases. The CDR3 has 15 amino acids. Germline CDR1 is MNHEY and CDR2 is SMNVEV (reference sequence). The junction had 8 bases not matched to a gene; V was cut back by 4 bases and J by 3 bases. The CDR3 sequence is CASSSQGREVYEQYF. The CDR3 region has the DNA TGTGCCAGCAGTTCCCAGGGGCGGGAGGTCTACGAGCAGTACTTC.

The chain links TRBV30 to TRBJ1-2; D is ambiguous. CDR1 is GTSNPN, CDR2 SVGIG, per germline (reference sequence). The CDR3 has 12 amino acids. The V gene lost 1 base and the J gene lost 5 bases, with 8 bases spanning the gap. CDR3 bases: TGTGCCTGGAGTGACACGGGGTATGGCTACACCTTC. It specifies CAWSDTGYGYTF. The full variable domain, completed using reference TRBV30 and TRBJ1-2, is SQTIHQWPATLVQPVGSPLSLECTVEGTSNPNLYWYRQAAGRGLQLLFYSVGIGQISSEVPQNLSASRPQDRQFILSSKKLLLSDSGFYLCAWSDTGYGYTFGSGTRLTVV.

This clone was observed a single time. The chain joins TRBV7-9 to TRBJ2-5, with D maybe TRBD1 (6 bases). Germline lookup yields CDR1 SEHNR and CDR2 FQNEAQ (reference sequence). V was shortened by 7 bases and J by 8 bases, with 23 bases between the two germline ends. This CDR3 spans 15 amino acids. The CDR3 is CASTLPGTPRGTQYF. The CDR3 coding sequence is TGTGCCAGCACCCTACCCGGGACACCCCGAGGTACCCAGTACTTC.

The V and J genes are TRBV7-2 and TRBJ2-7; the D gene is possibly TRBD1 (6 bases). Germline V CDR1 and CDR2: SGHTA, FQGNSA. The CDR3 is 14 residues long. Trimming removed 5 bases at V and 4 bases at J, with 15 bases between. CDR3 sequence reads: CASSQGTKVYEQYF. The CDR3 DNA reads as TGTGCCAGCAGCCAAGGGACAAAAGTTTACGAGCAGTACTTC.

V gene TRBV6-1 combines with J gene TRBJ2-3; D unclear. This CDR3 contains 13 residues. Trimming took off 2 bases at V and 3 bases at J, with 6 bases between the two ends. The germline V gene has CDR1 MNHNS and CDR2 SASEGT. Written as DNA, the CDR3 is TGTGCCAGCAGTGAAATAGGGACAGATACGCAGTATTTT. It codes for CASSEIGTDTQYF.

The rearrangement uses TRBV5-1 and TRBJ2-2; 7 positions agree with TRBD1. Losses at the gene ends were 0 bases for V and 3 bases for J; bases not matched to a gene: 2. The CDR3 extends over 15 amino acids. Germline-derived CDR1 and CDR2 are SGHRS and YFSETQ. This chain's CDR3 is CASSLGQGDTGELFF. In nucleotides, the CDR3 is TGCGCCAGCAGCTTGGGCCAGGGGGACACCGGGGAGCTGTTTTTT.

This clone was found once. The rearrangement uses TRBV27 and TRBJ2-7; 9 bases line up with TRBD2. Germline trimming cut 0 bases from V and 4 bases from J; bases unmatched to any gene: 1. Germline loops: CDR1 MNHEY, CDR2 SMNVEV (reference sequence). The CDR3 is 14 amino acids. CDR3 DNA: TGTGCCAGCAGTTTATCGCTAGCGGGGTACGAGCAGTACTTC. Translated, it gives CASSLSLAGYEQYF.

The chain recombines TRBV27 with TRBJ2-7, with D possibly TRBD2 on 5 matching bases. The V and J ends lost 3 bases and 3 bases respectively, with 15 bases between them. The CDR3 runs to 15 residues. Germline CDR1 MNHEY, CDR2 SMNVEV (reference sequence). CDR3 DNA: TGTGCCAGCAGTTTGTATAGCGAAGCCGTCTACGAGCAGTACTTC. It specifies CASSLYSEAVYEQYF.

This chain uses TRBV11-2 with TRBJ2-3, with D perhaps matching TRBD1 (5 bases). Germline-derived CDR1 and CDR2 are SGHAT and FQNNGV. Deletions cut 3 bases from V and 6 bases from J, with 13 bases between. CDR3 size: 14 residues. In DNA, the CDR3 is TGTGCCAGCAGCTTGTCTCGGACATACGATACGCAGTATTTT. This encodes CASSLSRTYDTQYF.

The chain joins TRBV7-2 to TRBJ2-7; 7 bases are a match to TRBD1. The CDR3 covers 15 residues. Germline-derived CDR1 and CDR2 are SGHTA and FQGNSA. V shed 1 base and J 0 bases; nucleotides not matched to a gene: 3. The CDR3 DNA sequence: TGTGCCAGCAGCTTAGGGACAGGAGGCTCCTACGAGCAGTACTTC. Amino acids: CASSLGTGGSYEQYF.

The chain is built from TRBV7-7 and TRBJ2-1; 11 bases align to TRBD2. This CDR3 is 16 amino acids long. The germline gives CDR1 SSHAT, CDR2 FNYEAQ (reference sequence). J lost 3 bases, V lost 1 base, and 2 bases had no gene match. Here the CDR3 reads CASSLVAGGNYNEQFF. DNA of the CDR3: TGTGCCAGCAGCTTAGTAGCGGGAGGGAACTACAATGAGCAGTTCTTC.

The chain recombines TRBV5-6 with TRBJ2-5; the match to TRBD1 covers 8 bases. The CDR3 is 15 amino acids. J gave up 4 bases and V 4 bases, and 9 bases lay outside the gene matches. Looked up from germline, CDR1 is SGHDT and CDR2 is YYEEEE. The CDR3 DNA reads TGTGCCAGCAGCCTATCGGACAGGGCGGGAGAGACCCAGTACTTC. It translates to CASSLSDRAGETQYF.

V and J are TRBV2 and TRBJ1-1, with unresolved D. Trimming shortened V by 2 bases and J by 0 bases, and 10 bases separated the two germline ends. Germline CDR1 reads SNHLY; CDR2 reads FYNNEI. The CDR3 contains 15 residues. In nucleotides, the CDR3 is TGTGCCAGCAGTGAACTTGGGCAGATGAACACTGAAGCTTTCTTT. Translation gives CASSELGQMNTEAFF. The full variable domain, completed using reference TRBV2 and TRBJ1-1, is EPEVTQTPSHQVTQMGQEVILRCVPISNHLYFYWYRQILGQKVEFLVSFYNNEISEKSEIFDDQFSVERPDGSNFTLKIRSTKLEDSAMYFCASSELGQMNTEAFFGQGTRLTVV.

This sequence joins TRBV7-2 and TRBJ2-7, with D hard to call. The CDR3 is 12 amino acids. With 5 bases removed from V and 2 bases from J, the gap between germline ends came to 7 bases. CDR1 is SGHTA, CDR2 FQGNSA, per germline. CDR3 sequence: CASSPRAYEQYF. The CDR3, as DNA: TGTGCCAGCAGCCCTCGGGCCTACGAGCAGTACTTC. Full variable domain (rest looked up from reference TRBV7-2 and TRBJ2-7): GAGVSQSPSNKVTEKGKDVELRCDPISGHTALYWYRQSLGQGLEFLIYFQGNSAPDKSGLPSDRFSAERTGGSVSTLTIQRTQQEDSAVYLCASSPRAYEQYFGPGTRLTVT.

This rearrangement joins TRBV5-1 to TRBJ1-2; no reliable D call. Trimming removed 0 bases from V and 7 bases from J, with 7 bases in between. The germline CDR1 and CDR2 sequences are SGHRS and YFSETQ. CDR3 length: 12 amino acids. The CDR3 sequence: CASSLDQVGYTF. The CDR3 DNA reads TGCGCCAGCAGCTTGGATCAGGTTGGCTACACCTTC.

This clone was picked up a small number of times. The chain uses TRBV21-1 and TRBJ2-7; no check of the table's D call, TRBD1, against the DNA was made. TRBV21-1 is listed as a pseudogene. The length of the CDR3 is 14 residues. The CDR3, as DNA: TGTGCCAGCAGCAAAGGGACAGGGGGCTACGAGCAGTACTTC. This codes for CASSKGTGGYEQYF.

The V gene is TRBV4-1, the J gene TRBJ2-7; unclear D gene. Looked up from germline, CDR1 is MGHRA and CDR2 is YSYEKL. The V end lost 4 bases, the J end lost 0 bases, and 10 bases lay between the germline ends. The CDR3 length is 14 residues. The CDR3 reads CASSPSGNSYEQYF. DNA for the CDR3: TGCGCCAGCAGCCCGAGTGGAAACTCCTACGAGCAGTACTTC.

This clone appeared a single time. Here the CDR3 DNA reads TGTGCCACCAGCCGGTCGGGGGGCAATGAGCAGTTCTTC. This gives the protein CATSRSGGNEQFF. The chain employs TRBV15 and TRBJ2-1; TRBD2 matches at 7 bases. J gave up 6 bases and V 5 bases, and 4 bases lay outside the gene matches. The CDR3 runs 13 residues. From germline, CDR1 is LNHNV and CDR2 YYDKDF (reference sequence).

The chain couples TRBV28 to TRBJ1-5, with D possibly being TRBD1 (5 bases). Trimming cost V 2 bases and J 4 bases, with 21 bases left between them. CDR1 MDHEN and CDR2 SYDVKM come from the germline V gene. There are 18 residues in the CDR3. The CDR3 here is CASSLHQMTVKVNQPQHF. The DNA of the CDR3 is TGTGCCAGCAGTTTACATCAGATGACAGTTAAGGTAAATCAGCCCCAGCATTTT.

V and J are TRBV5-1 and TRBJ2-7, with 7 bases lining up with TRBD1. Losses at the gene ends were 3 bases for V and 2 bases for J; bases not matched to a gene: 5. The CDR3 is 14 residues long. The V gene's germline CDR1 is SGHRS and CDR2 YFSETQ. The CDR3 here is CASSYEGQTYEQYF. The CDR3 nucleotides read TGCGCCAGCAGCTATGAGGGACAGACCTACGAGCAGTACTTC.

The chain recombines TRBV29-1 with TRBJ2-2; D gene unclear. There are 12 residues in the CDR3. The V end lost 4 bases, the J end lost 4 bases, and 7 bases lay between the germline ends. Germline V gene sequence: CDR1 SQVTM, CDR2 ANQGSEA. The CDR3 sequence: CSVAGPTGELFF. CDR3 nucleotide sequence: TGCAGCGTTGCAGGACCCACCGGGGAGCTGTTTTTT.

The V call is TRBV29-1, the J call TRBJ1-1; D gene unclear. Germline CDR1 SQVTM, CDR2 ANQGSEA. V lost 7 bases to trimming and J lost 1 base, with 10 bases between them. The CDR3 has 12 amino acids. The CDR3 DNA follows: TGCAGCGGCTATTGGCAGAACACTGAAGCTTTCTTT. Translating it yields CSGYWQNTEAFF.

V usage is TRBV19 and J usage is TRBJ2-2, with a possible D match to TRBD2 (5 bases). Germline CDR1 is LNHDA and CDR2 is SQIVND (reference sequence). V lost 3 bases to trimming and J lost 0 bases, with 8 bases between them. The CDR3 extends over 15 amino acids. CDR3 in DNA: TGTGCCAGTAGTATGAGAGGGTCGAACACCGGGGAGCTGTTTTTT. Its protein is CASSMRGSNTGELFF. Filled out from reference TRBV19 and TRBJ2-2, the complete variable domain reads DGGITQSPKYLFRKEGQNVTLSCEQNLNHDAMYWYRQDPGQGLRLIYYSQIVNDFQKGDIAEGYSVSREKKESFPLTVTSAQKNPTAFYLCASSMRGSNTGELFFGEGSRLTVL.

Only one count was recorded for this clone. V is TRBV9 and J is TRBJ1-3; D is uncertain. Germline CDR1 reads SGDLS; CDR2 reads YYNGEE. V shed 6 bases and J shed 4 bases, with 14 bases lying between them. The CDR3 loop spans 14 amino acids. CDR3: CASNAANGGNTIYF. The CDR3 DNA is TGTGCCAGCAACGCCGCTAATGGGGGAAACACCATATATTTT.

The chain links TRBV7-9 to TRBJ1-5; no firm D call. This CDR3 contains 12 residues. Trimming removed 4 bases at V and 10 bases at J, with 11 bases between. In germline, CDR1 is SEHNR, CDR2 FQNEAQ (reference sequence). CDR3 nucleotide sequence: TGTGCCAGCAGCTCCCGTCAAGGACCCCAGCATTTT. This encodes CASSSRQGPQHF.

The CDR3 protein is CASSNDWYEQYF. The DNA of the CDR3 is TGTGCCAGCAGTAATGATTGGTACGAGCAGTACTTC. The chain joins TRBV25-1 to TRBJ2-7; D remains ambiguous. Germline V gene data show CDR1 as MGHDK and CDR2 as SYGVNS. Trimming shortened V by 5 bases and J by 4 bases, and 9 bases separated the two germline ends. The CDR3 is made up of 12 amino acids.

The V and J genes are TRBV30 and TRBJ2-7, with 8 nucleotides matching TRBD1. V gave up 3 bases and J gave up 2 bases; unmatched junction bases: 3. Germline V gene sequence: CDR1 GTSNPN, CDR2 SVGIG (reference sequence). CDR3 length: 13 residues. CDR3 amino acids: CAWRETGAYEQYF. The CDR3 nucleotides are TGTGCCTGGAGGGAGACAGGGGCCTACGAGCAGTACTTC.